These 26 T cell receptor beta chains share one sample of origin, sequenced in a study of post-analysis software for immune sequencing data. Study-wide findings and caveats: TRBV5-6, TRBV5-1 and TRBV20-1 belonged to a set of about five TRBV segments that were more frequent in patients than controls.

No antigen has been identified for these receptors. Each TCR beta cDNA library carried unique molecular identifiers. TCRdb re-called the PCR reads with MiXCR, one entry per CDR3 protein. The sample holds fewer than 850,000 distinct CDR3 sequences, 46% seen once. The material sequenced was blood. These receptors all come from a girl aged 10 to 17 with multiple sclerosis.

In its sample, this clonotype was seen many times. This rearrangement joins TRBV29-1 to TRBJ2-5; 7 nucleotides agree with TRBD1. The CDR3 totals 12 residues. V lost 7 bases to trimming and J lost 1 base; unmatched junction nucleotides: 3. The germline gives CDR1 SQVTM, CDR2 ANQGSEA. This chain's CDR3 is CSGRQGQETQYF. In DNA, the CDR3 is TGCAGCGGGCGACAGGGCCAAGAGACCCAGTACTTC.

V usage is TRBV30 and J usage is TRBJ1-4, with D possibly matching TRBD1 (6 bases). The CDR3 is 15 amino acids. Germline V gene lookup returns CDR1 GTSNPN and CDR2 SVGIG (reference sequence). V was pared by 3 bases and J by 8 bases, with 19 bases between. Here the CDR3 reads CAWRARQAGQEKLFF. The CDR3 coding sequence is TGTGCCTGGAGGGCGCGACAGGCGGGCCAGGAAAAACTGTTTTTT.

The gene calls are TRBV5-1 and TRBJ2-5; the D is unclear. The tail of the sequence fits TRBJ2-7 better, so the J call may be wrong. Germline CDR1 reads SGHRS; CDR2 reads YFSETQ. CDR3 length: 14 amino acids. CDR3 in amino acids: CASSLVDGCYEQYF. CDR3 coding DNA: TGCGCCAGCAGCTTGGTGGACGGTTGCTACGAGCAGTACTTC.

The chain joins TRBV28 to TRBJ2-5; no clear D gene. The CDR3 spans 12 residues. Per germline, CDR1 MDHEN and CDR2 SYDVKM. The germline V and J ends were trimmed by 4 bases and 11 bases, with 14 bases remaining between them. In DNA, the CDR3 is TGTGCCAGCAGTTCCTCTCTGGCAGAGCAGTACTTC. Protein product: CASSSSLAEQYF.

The V call is TRBV29-1, the J call TRBJ2-3; D uncertain. V dropped 0 bases and J dropped 0 bases, with 7 bases sitting between them. The germline CDR1 and CDR2 sequences are SQVTM and ANQGSEA. This CDR3 has 14 residues. The CDR3 region has the DNA TGCAGCGTTGAAGATTGGGCGAGCACAGATACGCAGTATTTT. It specifies CSVEDWASTDTQYF.

The chain links TRBV27 to TRBJ2-1; a weak D match, TRBD2 (5 bases). CDR1 is MNHEY, CDR2 SMNVEV, per germline (reference sequence). The CDR3 consists of 14 residues. With 1 base removed from V and 8 bases from J, the gap between germline ends came to 12 bases. The CDR3: CASSLWETYDEQFF. The CDR3 DNA reads as TGTGCCAGCAGTTTATGGGAGACTTACGATGAGCAGTTCTTC.

The chain uses TRBV10-2 and TRBJ2-1; TRBD2 might be the D (7 bases). In germline, CDR1 is WSHSY, CDR2 SAAADI. This CDR3 is 14 amino acids long. V shed 8 bases and J shed 5 bases, with 16 bases lying between them. The CDR3 region has the DNA TGCGCCAGCGGGGGGGCGGAAAGAGACAATGAGCAGTTCTTC. Amino acids: CASGGAERDNEQFF.

The chain is built from TRBV27 and TRBJ2-1; a possible D gene is TRBD2 (5 bases). The germline CDR1 and CDR2 sequences are MNHEY and SMNVEV (reference sequence). This CDR3 region has 15 residues. Trimming took 6 bases from V and 0 from J, leaving 12 bases between them. The DNA for the CDR3 is TGTGCCAGCAGATCCCAGCGGAGCTCCTACAATGAGCAGTTCTTC. Its protein product is CASRSQRSSYNEQFF.

This clonotype was recorded a few times. Mismatch with germline at one junction end may stem from a read error. The V gene is TRBV14, the J gene TRBJ2-3, with 9 bases aligning to TRBD1. The CDR3 length is 15 residues. Germline V lookup: CDR1 SGHDN, CDR2 FVKESK. For the CDR3, the DNA is TGTGCCAGCAGCCAAACAGGGGGCTCGGCAGATACGCGGTATTTT. Its translation: CASSQTGGSADTRYF.

The gene calls are TRBV20-1 and TRBJ2-1; TRBD2 matches at 8 bases. The CDR3 consists of 16 residues. The germline V gene encodes CDR1 DFQATT and CDR2 SNEGSKA (reference sequence). Trimming cost V 3 bases and J 7 bases; bases outside gene matches: 14. This chain's CDR3 is CSARGIRTSMMNEQFF. CDR3 nucleotide sequence: TGCAGTGCTAGGGGCATCAGGACTAGCATGATGAATGAGCAGTTCTTC.

This clonotype has just a few counts. The chain is built from TRBV5-6 and TRBJ2-7; 8 bases agree with TRBD2. The CDR3 spans 14 residues. CDR1 and CDR2 from the germline V gene are SGHDT and YYEEEE. The ends lost 3 bases at V and 5 bases at J; junction bases unmatched: 7. The CDR3 DNA sequence: TGTGCCAGCAGCTGGGCCGGGGGGGCCCACGAGCAGTACTTC. Translating gives CASSWAGGAHEQYF. The full variable domain, in which reference TRBV5-6 and TRBJ2-7 provide the parts outside the CDR3, is DAGVTQSPTHLIKTRGQQVTLRCSPKSGHDTVSWYQQALGQGPQFIFQYYEEEERQRGNFPDRFSGHQFPNYSSELNVNALLLGDSALYLCASSWAGGAHEQYFGPGTRLTVT.

This rearrangement joins TRBV12-3 or TRBV12-4 to TRBJ2-7; 7 bases match TRBD1. The CDR3 has 16 amino acids. Trimming removed 6 bases from V and 0 bases from J; junction bases left unmatched: 11. The DNA of the CDR3 is TGTGCCAGCAGCTACCAGATAGGGGGCCTCTCCTACGAGCAGTACTTC. It specifies CASSYQIGGLSYEQYF.

The CDR3 region is CASGGADPISAQTQYF. The CDR3 DNA sequence: TGTGCCAGCGGAGGAGCGGACCCCATCAGCGCTCAGACCCAGTACTTC. This chain connects TRBV9 to TRBJ2-7; TRBD2 might be the D (5 bases). The J call may be wrong; the DNA end is better matched by TRBJ2-5. Germline CDR1 reads SGDLS; CDR2 reads YYNGEE. The CDR3 runs to 16 residues.

The rearrangement joins TRBV4-1 to TRBJ2-3; 11 bases are a match to TRBD2. The CDR3 consists of 19 residues. CDR1 is MGHRA and CDR2 is YSYEKL in the germline V gene. The V gene end was trimmed by 3 bases and the J gene end by 6 bases; junction bases not matched to a gene: 17. The chain's CDR3 is CASSQTEGLADQEGDTQYF. The CDR3 coding sequence is TGCGCCAGCAGCCAGACCGAGGGACTAGCGGATCAAGAGGGCGATACGCAGTATTTT.

This clonotype was detected a few times. J is TRBJ2-7 and V is TRBV7-2, with D perhaps TRBD2 (6 bases). CDR1 and CDR2 (germline): SGHTA, FQGNSA. The CDR3 loop spans 13 amino acids. V was cut by 2 bases and J by 6 bases, with 11 bases left in between. CDR3 protein: CASSLSEGFEQYF. The CDR3 DNA reads TGTGCCAGCAGCTTATCGGAGGGCTTCGAGCAGTACTTC.

This clonotype was observed a few times. This chain joins TRBV20-1 and TRBJ2-7; D might be TRBD2 (6 bases). Trimming cost V 6 bases and J 10 bases, with 13 bases left between them. The length of the CDR3 is 10 residues. CDR1 is DFQATT, CDR2 SNEGSKA, per germline (reference sequence). The CDR3 here is CSADREHQYF. The DNA for the CDR3 is TGCAGTGCGGACCGGGAGCACCAGTACTTC.

This clonotype was seen at least ten times. The chain is built from TRBV20-1 and TRBJ2-7, with TRBD2 as a possible D gene (6 bases). CDR1 and CDR2 (germline): DFQATT, SNEGSKA (reference sequence). This CDR3 region has 14 residues. The V end lost 5 bases, the J end lost 0 bases, and 14 bases lay between the germline ends. In nucleotides, the CDR3 is TGCAGTGCTGCCCAGCGGGTCCGCTCCTACGAGCAGTACTTC. Translated, it gives CSAAQRVRSYEQYF.

This clonotype was detected only a few times. This rearrangement joins TRBV3-1 to TRBJ2-7, with 7 bases fitting TRBD1. Germline V gives CDR1 LGHDT, CDR2 YNNKEL (reference sequence). The ends lost 3 bases at V and 3 bases at J; junction bases unmatched: 11. CDR3 length equals 16 residues. For the CDR3, the DNA is TGTGCCAGCAGCCATAACAGGGGCCTTCGAGTCTACGAGCAGTACTTC. It is translated as CASSHNRGLRVYEQYF.

J is TRBJ2-1 and V is TRBV7-3, with 8 bases that match TRBD2. CDR1 and CDR2 from the germline V gene are SGHTA and FQGTGA. This CDR3 has 17 residues. Unmatched junction bases numbered 6, after V lost 1 base and J lost 1 base. This CDR3 is CASSLRAGVGSYNEQFF. The CDR3, as DNA: TGTGCCAGCAGCTTAAGAGCGGGAGTGGGGTCCTACAATGAGCAGTTCTTC.

This chain links TRBV20-1 with TRBJ1-6, with D unclear. CDR1 and CDR2 from the germline V gene are DFQATT and SNEGSKA (reference sequence). CDR3 length equals 11 residues. With 6 bases removed from V and 9 bases from J, the gap between germline ends came to 9 bases. CDR3 sequence: CSAQASSPLHF. CDR3 DNA: TGCAGTGCCCAGGCGTCTTCACCCCTCCACTTT.

CDR3 DNA: TGTGCCAGCAGCATGGGCAGGGCCTACCGGCGCACTGAAGCTTTCTTT. It translates to CASSMGRAYRRTEAFF. The chain uses TRBV7-2 and TRBJ1-1; possibly TRBD1 for D (5 bases). The V and J ends lost 5 bases and 4 bases respectively, with 20 bases between them. Germline loops: CDR1 SGHTA, CDR2 FQGNSA. The CDR3 has 16 amino acids.

This chain's CDR3 is CASSEAPRSWKNIQYF. In DNA form, the CDR3 reads TGTGCCAGCAGTGAAGCCCCCCGGAGTTGGAAAAACATTCAGTACTTC. The rearrangement links TRBV2 to TRBJ2-4; no clear D gene. V was clipped by 0 bases and J by 4 bases, with 13 bases between them. Germline CDR1 reads SNHLY; CDR2 reads FYNNEI. This CDR3 contains 16 residues.

The V call is TRBV7-2, the J call TRBJ2-3; D remains ambiguous. V was trimmed by 0 bases and J by 4 bases, leaving 8 bases between them. The germline gives CDR1 SGHTA, CDR2 FQGNSA. CDR3 length: 14 amino acids. In nucleotides, the CDR3 is TGTGCCAGCAGCTTAGCCGTATCTTCAGATACGCAGTATTTT. It codes for CASSLAVSSDTQYF.

Here the CDR3 DNA reads TGCAGTGCCCTTACGGGACTAGCGGGAGGGCCAGGTTACAATGAGCAGTTCTTC. As protein: CSALTGLAGGPGYNEQFF. V gene TRBV20-1 combines with J gene TRBJ2-1; 16 nucleotides line up with TRBD2. After removal of 6 bases from V and 4 bases from J, the junction contained 12 bases not matched to a gene. This CDR3 comprises 18 residues. Germline V gene sequence: CDR1 DFQATT, CDR2 SNEGSKA (reference sequence).

The V and J genes are TRBV21-1 and TRBJ2-3; the table's D call, TRBD2, has no DNA check behind it. TRBV21-1 constitutes a pseudogene. CDR3 size: 15 residues. The CDR3 DNA is TGTGCCAGCAGTTCCTCCCTCCCTAGCACAGATACGCAGTATTTT. This encodes CASSSSLPSTDTQYF.

V gene TRBV24-1 combines with J gene TRBJ2-1; no firm D call. CDR1 and CDR2 (germline): KGHDR, SFDVKD. The V end was cut by 3 bases, the J end by 7 bases, with 9 bases between. The CDR3 is made up of 13 amino acids. The CDR3 coding sequence is TGTGCCACCAGTGATGCAGGCCTGAATGAGCAGTTCTTC. Translating it yields CATSDAGLNEQFF.